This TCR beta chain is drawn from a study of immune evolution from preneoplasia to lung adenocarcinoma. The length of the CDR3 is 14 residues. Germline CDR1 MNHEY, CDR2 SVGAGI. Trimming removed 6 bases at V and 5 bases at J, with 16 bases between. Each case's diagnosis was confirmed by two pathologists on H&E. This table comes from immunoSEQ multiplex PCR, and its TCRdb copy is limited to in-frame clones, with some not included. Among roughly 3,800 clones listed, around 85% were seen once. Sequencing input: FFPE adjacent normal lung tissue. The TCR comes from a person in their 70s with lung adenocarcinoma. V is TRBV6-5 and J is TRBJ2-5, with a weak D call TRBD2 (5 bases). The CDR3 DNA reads TGTGCCAGCAGCTCCCCGGGTCGAGGGGAGACCCAGTACTTC. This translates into CASSSPGRGETQYF.